This T cell receptor beta chain appears in the sequencing data of a study of cytomegalovirus exposure and HLA in healthy donors. PCR employed 60 Vbeta and 13 Jbeta primers. Generated by immunoSEQ multiplex PCR, the TCRdb table keeps only in-frame clones and is missing some. The sample records 120,000 or so clones, over 8.5% being singletons. The germline V gene encodes CDR1 SGHDT and CDR2 YYEEEE. CDR3 length equals 16 residues. The V end was cut by 3 bases, the J end by 0 bases, with 16 bases between. This clone was picked up a small number of times. What was sequenced was PBMCs. The gene calls are TRBV5-6 and TRBJ2-7; D may be TRBD2 (6 bases). This sequence was found in a woman aged 40 to 49 in good health and CMV-seropositive. For the CDR3, the DNA is TGTGCCAGCAGCTCACGCGGGACGAGCAGCTCCTACGAGCAGTACTTC. It translates to CASSSRGTSSSYEQYF.